The subject of this entry is one TCR beta chain. The entry originates in a study of cytomegalovirus exposure and HLA in healthy donors. Across the whole study: In a previous analysis, 110 million or so unique TCR beta sequences were found from 150 million to 200 million T cells.

PCR employed 60 Vbeta and 13 Jbeta primers. The data were produced by immunoSEQ multiplex PCR, yet TCRdb's version contains in-frame clones alone and is incomplete. The sample carries around 160,000 clones, about 80% recorded once. Germline V gene data show CDR1 as MNHEY and CDR2 as SMNVEV (reference sequence). CDR3 length: 14 residues. V dropped 7 bases and J dropped 1; count of bases not matched to a gene: 4. The sequence was obtained from a young man in good health and CMV-seropositive. The rearrangement links TRBV27 to TRBJ1-1; 9 bases line up with TRBD1. The sample taken for sequencing was PBMCs. The CDR3 region is CASTGTGRNTEAFF. For the CDR3, the DNA is TGTGCCAGCACCGGGACAGGGAGGAACACTGAAGCTTTCTTT.